The 29 T cell receptor beta chains in this list originate from one sample, sequenced in a study of cytomegalovirus exposure and HLA in healthy donors (dated by TCRdb to about 2017). Libraries were made using the immunoSEQ multiplex PCR assay. For the multiplex PCR, a mixture combining 60 forward primers for TCR Vbeta segments and 13 reverse primers for TCR Jbeta segments was used. In its TCRdb copy, this immuneACCESS table keeps in-frame sequences only and misses some clones. Where compared with another copy, unresolved V genes explain less than half of these, and the others have no known cause. Recorded for this sample are 90,000 to 150,000 clones; around 76% of them occurred a single time. 15% to 20% of the sample is held by the ten biggest clonotypes. The sample taken for sequencing was PBMCs. The source is a man in his fifties or sixties in good health and CMV-seropositive.

The chain is built from TRBV11-3 and TRBJ2-7; 7 bases match TRBD2. The CDR3 contains 14 residues. V lost 3 bases and J lost 5; bases outside the gene matches: 7. CDR1 and CDR2 from the germline V gene are SGHNT and YENEEA. The CDR3 protein is CASSLGRGFHEQYF. CDR3 nucleotides: TGTGCCAGCAGCTTGGGGAGGGGATTCCACGAGCAGTACTTC.

The sample holds a few counts of this clone. This chain joins TRBV6-5 and TRBJ1-5; 7 positions agree with TRBD1. CDR3 length: 15 residues. CDR1 is MNHEY, CDR2 SVGAGI, per germline. V gave up 5 bases and J gave up 6 bases; unmatched junction bases: 10. CDR3 sequence (DNA): TGTGCCAGCAGTCCTAGACAGGGAGTCCGTCAGCCCCAGCATTTT. Encoded protein: CASSPRQGVRQPQHF.

The chain couples TRBV2 to TRBJ2-7, with 8 nucleotides matching TRBD1. CDR1 is SNHLY and CDR2 is FYNNEI in the germline V gene. This CDR3 contains 15 residues. The V and J ends lost 5 bases and 1 base, in that order; junction bases with no gene match: 7. The CDR3 reads CASSTGGVRSYEQYF. The CDR3 region has the DNA TGTGCCAGCAGTACAGGGGGTGTAAGGTCCTACGAGCAGTACTTC.

V and J are TRBV6-5 and TRBJ1-1, with D perhaps matching TRBD1 (5 bases). With 2 bases removed from V and 10 bases from J, the gap between germline ends came to 8 bases. CDR1 is MNHEY, CDR2 SVGAGI, per germline. The CDR3 contains 11 residues. The CDR3 protein is CASSYGDSAFF. The CDR3 DNA reads as TGTGCCAGCAGTTACGGGGACTCAGCTTTCTTT.

The genes are TRBV12-5 and TRBJ2-7; 9 bases fit TRBD1. Germline CDR1 and CDR2: LGHNT and FRNRAP. Trimming cost V 5 bases and J 2 bases; bases outside gene matches: 7. This CDR3 region has 15 residues. CDR3 DNA: TGTGCTAGTGGTAACGGACAGGGGCACGCCTACGAGCAGTACTTC. Translating gives CASGNGQGHAYEQYF.

The rearrangement joins TRBV7-6 to TRBJ2-1; 8 nucleotides match TRBD2. Germline values: CDR1 SGHVS, CDR2 FNYEAQ. Losses at the gene ends were 1 base for V and 2 bases for J; bases not matched to a gene: 7. CDR3 length: 17 residues. CDR3 DNA sequence: TGTGCCAGCAGCTTAGTTGGACTAGCAAATACCTACAATGAGCAGTTCTTC. It translates to CASSLVGLANTYNEQFF.

The gene calls are TRBV19 and TRBJ2-3; 12 bases are shared with TRBD2. Germline V gene sequence: CDR1 LNHDA, CDR2 SQIVND (reference sequence). The CDR3 consists of 18 residues. V trimming: 1 base; J trimming: 3 bases; junction bases outside the gene matches: 8. DNA for the CDR3: TGTGCCAGTAGTATAGTGTCAGGACTAGCGGGAAATACAGATACGCAGTATTTT. This gives the protein CASSIVSGLAGNTDTQYF.

The CDR3 sequence is CASSLAPSSGASTDTQYF. The CDR3 DNA follows: TGCGCCAGCAGCCTCGCTCCTTCTAGCGGGGCTAGCACAGATACGCAGTATTTT. The chain couples TRBV5-1 to TRBJ2-3; 9 bases are shared with TRBD2. V gave up 4 bases and J gave up 0 bases; unmatched junction bases: 12. In germline, CDR1 is SGHRS, CDR2 YFSETQ. The CDR3 sequence is 18 residues long.

This clone was recorded a few times. The chain has TRBV19 and TRBJ2-3, with 16 positions matching TRBD2. Trimming at V came to 1 base and at J to 1 base, leaving 2 bases not matched to a gene. This CDR3 spans 18 amino acids. Germline CDR1 reads LNHDA; CDR2 reads SQIVND (reference sequence). CDR3 coding DNA: TGTGCCAGTAGTATAGCCGGGACTAGCGGGGGGGGCACAGATACGCAGTATTTT. Protein: CASSIAGTSGGGTDTQYF. Together with reference TRBV19 and TRBJ2-3, the CDR3 gives the full variable domain: DGGITQSPKYLFRKEGQNVTLSCEQNLNHDAMYWYRQDPGQGLRLIYYSQIVNDFQKGDIAEGYSVSREKKESFPLTVTSAQKNPTAFYLCASSIAGTSGGGTDTQYFGPGTRLTVL.

The CDR3 protein is CASSLWGSLDRVGEQFF. DNA of the CDR3: TGCGCCAGCAGCTTGTGGGGAAGTTTGGACAGGGTGGGTGAGCAGTTCTTC. The rearrangement links TRBV5-1 to TRBJ2-1; 8 nucleotides line up with TRBD1. Looked up from germline, CDR1 is SGHRS and CDR2 is YFSETQ. After removal of 1 base from V and 9 bases from J, the junction contained 15 bases not matched to a gene. This CDR3 is 17 amino acids long.

The table lists this clone with a few counts. The CDR3 sequence is CASSLYRGWNTEAFF. CDR3 DNA: TGTGCCAGCAGCTTATACAGGGGTTGGAACACTGAAGCTTTCTTT. V gene TRBV5-6 combines with J gene TRBJ1-1, with TRBD1 matching over 7 bases. J gave up 1 base and V 2 bases, and 5 bases lay outside the gene matches. The germline V gene has CDR1 SGHDT and CDR2 YYEEEE. CDR3 length: 15 residues.

The chain is built from TRBV5-1 and TRBJ2-6; 9 bases are shared with TRBD2. This CDR3 has 17 residues. V lost 1 base to trimming and J lost 2 bases; unmatched junction nucleotides: 4. Germline V gene data show CDR1 as SGHRS and CDR2 as YFSETQ. CDR3 residues: CASSLRASGAGANVLTF. The CDR3 nucleotides are TGCGCCAGCAGCTTGAGGGCTAGCGGGGCTGGGGCCAACGTCCTGACTTTC.

J is TRBJ2-2 and V is TRBV11-3; 12 bases are shared with TRBD2. Germline V gene sequence: CDR1 SGHNT, CDR2 YENEEA. This CDR3 is 18 amino acids long. The trim removed 5 bases at V and 2 bases at J, leaving 9 bases unmatched. The CDR3 loop reads CASSAGTSGWINTGELFF. Written as DNA, the CDR3 is TGTGCCAGCAGCGCCGGGACTAGCGGGTGGATAAACACCGGGGAGCTGTTTTTT.

V and J are TRBV2 and TRBJ2-7, with 13 bases that match TRBD2. CDR3 length: 16 residues. J gave up 0 bases and V 10 bases, and 9 bases lay outside the gene matches. From germline, CDR1 is SNHLY and CDR2 FYNNEI. For the CDR3, the DNA is TGTGCCACAGACCCGGGACTAGCGGGGAACTCCTACGAGCAGTACTTC. It encodes CATDPGLAGNSYEQYF.

The V gene is TRBV5-6, the J gene TRBJ2-7; D is perhaps TRBD1 (6 bases). There are 17 residues in the CDR3. From germline, CDR1 is SGHDT and CDR2 YYEEEE. Trimming took off 0 bases at V and 0 bases at J, with 16 bases between the two ends. The CDR3 bases are TGTGCCAGCAGCTTGGGTAACGGACAGTTGAGCTCCTACGAGCAGTACTTC. Amino acids: CASSLGNGQLSSYEQYF.

The chain recombines TRBV5-1 with TRBJ2-5, with a tentative D call TRBD1 (5 bases). CDR3 length: 14 amino acids. The ends were cut back, 1 base at V and 1 base at J, with 8 bases in the middle. The germline V gene has CDR1 SGHRS and CDR2 YFSETQ. This CDR3 reads CASSLTGIQETQYF. The CDR3 nucleotides read TGCGCCAGCAGCTTGACAGGCATCCAAGAGACCCAGTACTTC.

The chain carries TRBV9 and TRBJ1-4; no clear D. The ends were cut back, 3 bases at V and 0 bases at J, with 15 bases in the middle. This CDR3 has 17 residues. The germline V gene has CDR1 SGDLS and CDR2 YYNGEE. CDR3: CASSAHVSFATNEKLFF. DNA for the CDR3: TGTGCCAGCAGCGCCCACGTCAGTTTTGCAACTAATGAAAAACTGTTTTTT.

V gene TRBV6-5 combines with J gene TRBJ2-3; 10 positions agree with TRBD1. Germline V lookup: CDR1 MNHEY, CDR2 SVGAGI. The length of the CDR3 is 15 residues. The ends lost 0 bases at V and 4 bases at J; junction bases unmatched: 1. DNA of the CDR3: TGTGCCAGCAGTTACTCGACAGGGGGCGCAGATACGCAGTATTTT. Protein: CASSYSTGGADTQYF.

The genes are TRBV9 and TRBJ2-3; the D gene is possibly TRBD2 (6 bases). In germline, CDR1 is SGDLS, CDR2 YYNGEE. The germline V and J ends were trimmed by 6 bases and 2 bases, with 16 bases remaining between them. CDR3 length: 15 amino acids. The CDR3: CASTWGAGNTDTQYF. The CDR3 DNA reads as TGTGCCAGCACTTGGGGCGCGGGGAACACAGATACGCAGTATTTT.

This clone was observed a handful of times. The genes are TRBV7-9 and TRBJ2-7, with 7 bases fitting TRBD1. Germline CDR1 is SEHNR and CDR2 is FQNEAQ (reference sequence). The CDR3 length is 16 residues. The junction had 7 bases not matched to a gene; V was cut back by 2 bases and J by 0 bases. CDR3 sequence (DNA): TGTGCCAGCAGCTTATCTAGACAGGGAAGCTCCTACGAGCAGTACTTC. It specifies CASSLSRQGSSYEQYF. The full variable domain, rest sourced from reference TRBV7-9 and TRBJ2-7, is DTGVSQNPRHKITKRGQNVTFRCDPISEHNRLYWYRQTLGQGPEFLTYFQNEAQLEKSRLLSDRFSAERPKGSFSTLEIQRTEQGDSAMYLCASSLSRQGSSYEQYFGPGTRLTVT.

The chain employs TRBV18 and TRBJ1-1, with 8 bases matching TRBD1. The CDR3 spans 13 residues. Looked up from germline, CDR1 is KGHSH and CDR2 is LQKENI. V shed 3 bases, J shed 8 bases, and the junction held 5 bases outside the gene matches. CDR3 nucleotides: TGTGCCAGCTCACCTCCGACAGGGGAGGAAGCTTTCTTT. It codes for CASSPPTGEEAFF.

The gene calls are TRBV9 and TRBJ2-7; a weak D match, TRBD1 (6 bases). Germline V gene lookup returns CDR1 SGDLS and CDR2 YYNGEE. Trimming took 4 bases from V and 4 from J, leaving 9 bases between them. CDR3 size: 12 residues. CDR3: CASSLTGYEQYF. In DNA form, the CDR3 reads TGTGCCAGCAGCCTTACAGGGTACGAGCAGTACTTC.

V is TRBV18 and J is TRBJ1-4; D remains ambiguous. Germline lookup yields CDR1 KGHSH and CDR2 LQKENI. Trimming took 1 base from V and 6 from J, leaving 6 bases between them. The length of the CDR3 is 13 residues. The CDR3: CASSPQSHEKLFF. The CDR3, as DNA: TGTGCCAGCTCACCACAGAGCCATGAAAAACTGTTTTTT.

This clone showed up just a few times. This chain links TRBV7-2 with TRBJ1-2; TRBD1 matches 10 bases. The CDR3 totals 13 residues. The germline CDR1 and CDR2 sequences are SGHTA and FQGNSA. With V trimmed by 4 bases and J by 6 bases, 2 bases remained unmatched. The DNA for the CDR3 is TGTGCCAGCAGCTCGGGACAGGGGAATGGCTACACCTTC. Amino acid sequence: CASSSGQGNGYTF.

V and J are TRBV4-3 and TRBJ1-2; D gene ambiguous. The ends were cut back, 0 bases at V and 4 bases at J, with 15 bases in the middle. This CDR3 has 16 amino acids. Germline CDR1 is LGHNA and CDR2 is YSLEER. The CDR3, as DNA: TGCGCCAGCAGCCAAGATGAGGGCAGCTATCTCTATGGCTACACCTTC. Its protein is CASSQDEGSYLYGYTF.

This chain uses TRBV7-2 with TRBJ2-3, with D tentatively TRBD1 (6 bases). CDR3 length: 12 amino acids. Germline CDR1 SGHTA, CDR2 FQGNSA. Trimming took off 5 bases at V and 9 bases at J, with 12 bases between the two ends. Written as DNA, the CDR3 is TGTGCCAGCAGCAAAGACAGGTTAACGCAGTATTTT. Translated, it gives CASSKDRLTQYF.

The genes are TRBV5-1 and TRBJ2-1, with 8 bases matching TRBD1. The germline V gene encodes CDR1 SGHRS and CDR2 YFSETQ. The CDR3 consists of 14 residues. The V segment lost 3 bases and the J segment 8 bases; nucleotides outside the gene matches: 7. The chain's CDR3 is CASSYTDRADEQFF. The CDR3 DNA reads as TGCGCCAGCAGCTACACGGACAGGGCCGATGAGCAGTTCTTC. Supplemented by reference TRBV5-1 and TRBJ2-1, the full variable domain reads KAGVTQTPRYLIKTRGQQVTLSCSPISGHRSVSWYQQTPGQGLQFLFEYFSETQRNKGNFPGRFSGRQFSNSRSEMNVSTLELGDSALYLCASSYTDRADEQFFGPGTRLTVL.

This rearrangement joins TRBV19 to TRBJ2-7; 10 bases are a match to TRBD2. Losses at the gene ends were 2 bases for V and 3 bases for J; bases not matched to a gene: 10. Germline V gives CDR1 LNHDA, CDR2 SQIVND (reference sequence). This CDR3 has 17 residues. CDR3 in DNA: TGTGCCAGTAGTATACTGCCTGGGCTAGCGGGAGTCTACGAGCAGTACTTC. Translation: CASSILPGLAGVYEQYF.

This clone was counted only a few times. The CDR3 region has the DNA TGTGCCAGCAGCTTGGGGCCACAGGGAAGTAATGAAAAACTGTTTTTT. Its protein is CASSLGPQGSNEKLFF. This sequence joins TRBV5-4 and TRBJ1-4; D might be TRBD1 (6 bases). V lost 0 bases, J lost 4 bases, and 13 bases lay in between. Germline V lookup: CDR1 SGHNT, CDR2 YYREEE (reference sequence). CDR3 length: 16 residues.